Listed here are 31 T cell receptor beta chains from one sample, sequenced in a study of T cells in Graves' hyperthyroidism and ophthalmopathy (dated by TCRdb to 2018 to 2020). The receptor library was made with multiplex PCR. The data were produced on an Illumina HiSeq 2000. The TCR beta CDR3 regions were amplified from RNA transcripts. For the first round of RT-PCR on the TCR CDR3, the HTBI primer set was used together with the Qiagen OneStep RT-PCR kit. TCRdb cleaned the public reads at Q25 with fastp, built clones with MiXCR and kept in-frame beta chains. Rows are combined by CDR3 protein, so each entry shows the most common genes and DNA. This sample lists 550,000 to 600,000 distinct CDR3 sequences; around 46% were detected once. Of the sample, 15% to 20% is held by the ten largest clones. The sample comprised peripheral blood or thyroid tissue (not recorded which). These receptors originate from an adult woman with Graves' disease, either hyperthyroidism or ophthalmopathy (not recorded which).

The chain is built from TRBV9 and TRBJ2-7, with 7 bases lining up with TRBD2. CDR1 and CDR2 from the germline V gene are SGDLS and YYNGEE. The CDR3 has 14 residues. The trim removed 4 bases at V and 3 bases at J, leaving 7 bases unmatched. DNA for the CDR3: TGTGCCAGCAGCCCCCGACTAGCCAACTACGAGCAGTACTTC. As protein: CASSPRLANYEQYF. Using reference TRBV9 and TRBJ2-7 for the parts outside the CDR3, the full variable domain is DSGVTQTPKHLITATGQRVTLRCSPRSGDLSVYWYQQSLDQGLQFLIQYYNGEERAKGNILERFSAQQFPDLHSELNLSSLELGDSALYFCASSPRLANYEQYFGPGTRLTVT.

V and J are TRBV29-1 and TRBJ2-5, with 10 positions matching TRBD2. The germline CDR1 and CDR2 sequences are SQVTM and ANQGSEA. With 3 bases clipped from V and 5 bases from J, the junction kept 9 bases outside the gene matches. This CDR3 has 15 amino acids. This CDR3 reads CSVDPSGSILETQYF. DNA of the CDR3: TGCAGCGTTGATCCTAGCGGGAGTATTTTGGAGACCCAGTACTTC.

This rearrangement joins TRBV5-1 to TRBJ1-6, with no clear D. V lost 0 bases and J 6 bases, leaving 4 bases between the germline ends. The CDR3 is 13 amino acids. Looked up from germline, CDR1 is SGHRS and CDR2 is YFSETQ. CDR3 sequence: CASSLDVNSPLHF. DNA for the CDR3: TGCGCCAGCAGCTTGGACGTTAATTCACCCCTCCACTTT.

On this clonotype: At one end, the junction sequence differs from germline, possibly due to a read error. The chain joins TRBV10-3 to TRBJ1-2, with 7 bases matching TRBD1. The V gene's germline CDR1 is ENHRY and CDR2 SYGVKD. The CDR3 extends over 14 amino acids. As DNA, the CDR3 is TGTGCCAGCAGTACCCACAGGGGTCACTATGGCTACACCTTC. It yields the protein CASSTHRGHYGYTF.

The chain employs TRBV20-1 and TRBJ2-7; possibly TRBD1 or TRBD2 for D (5 bases each). This CDR3 region has 12 residues. CDR1 is DFQATT and CDR2 is SNEGSKA in the germline V gene (reference sequence). Trimming took 7 bases from V and 3 from J, leaving 13 bases between them. CDR3 in amino acids: CSGMRGGYEQYF. In DNA, the CDR3 is TGCAGTGGAATGCGTGGGGGCTACGAGCAGTACTTC.

This clonotype was found once. V usage is TRBV5-1 and J usage is TRBJ1-2; D gene ambiguous. The germline V gene has CDR1 SGHRS and CDR2 YFSETQ. The CDR3 loop spans 14 amino acids. The V end was cut by 2 bases, the J end by 5 bases, with 13 bases between. CDR3 nucleotide sequence: TGCGCCAGCAGCTTACAAGGCATGGAGTATGGCTACACCTTC. It codes for CASSLQGMEYGYTF.

The rearrangement links TRBV11-1 to TRBJ1-1; the D gene is possibly TRBD1 (5 bases). V gave up 6 bases and J gave up 1 base, with 9 bases separating them. This CDR3 has 13 residues. The germline V gene encodes CDR1 SGHAT and CDR2 FQDESV (reference sequence). CDR3 residues: CASRTDGNTEAFF. In DNA form, the CDR3 reads TGTGCCAGCAGGACAGACGGGAACACTGAAGCTTTCTTT.

As regards this clonotype: Without the conserved terminal phenylalanine or tryptophan, this CDR3 likely stems from a read error. V gene TRBV7-9 combines with J gene TRBJ2-7; D uncertain. V was shortened by 3 bases and J by 1 base, with 13 bases between the two germline ends. The germline V gene encodes CDR1 SEHNR and CDR2 FQNEAQ (reference sequence). The CDR3 runs to 15 residues. The CDR3: CASSFLGEKSYEQYL. In nucleotides, the CDR3 is TGTGCCAGCAGCTTTCTAGGCGAGAAGTCCTACGAGCAGTACCTC.

This clonotype has more than one count but fewer than ten. The chain uses TRBV6-6 and TRBJ1-5; a weak D match, TRBD1 (5 bases). V shed 4 bases and J shed 4 bases, with 14 bases lying between them. Germline CDR1 MNHNY, CDR2 SVGAGI (reference sequence). This CDR3 has 15 residues. The CDR3 DNA sequence: TGTGCCAGCAGTTTAAAGGGGCGCGGAAATCAGCCCCAGCATTTT. Translation gives CASSLKGRGNQPQHF.

This clonotype appeared many times. The genes are TRBV11-2 and TRBJ2-7; TRBD2 matches at 9 bases. The V segment lost 7 bases and the J segment 0 bases; nucleotides outside the gene matches: 4. CDR3 size: 14 residues. Germline lookup yields CDR1 SGHAT and CDR2 FQNNGV. The CDR3 protein is CASTGLATSYEQYF. The CDR3 coding sequence is TGTGCCAGCACCGGACTAGCGACCTCCTACGAGCAGTACTTC.

This clonotype was counted ten times or more. This chain uses TRBV2 with TRBJ1-5; D ambiguous. Germline V gene data show CDR1 as SNHLY and CDR2 as FYNNEI. V dropped 2 bases and J dropped 7 bases, with 12 bases sitting between them. The CDR3 has 14 residues. The DNA for the CDR3 is TGTGCCAGCAGTGAAACTGTTTCTAGGCAGCCCCAGCATTTT. Translated: CASSETVSRQPQHF.

This clonotype showed up just a few times. The chain couples TRBV18 to TRBJ1-5; TRBD1 matches 7 bases. This CDR3 spans 14 amino acids. CDR1 KGHSH and CDR2 LQKENI come from the germline V gene. With 5 bases clipped from V and 5 bases from J, the junction kept 6 bases outside the gene matches. The CDR3 bases are TGTGCCAGCTCAGCAAGCGACAGGGATCAGCCCCAGCATTTT. It encodes CASSASDRDQPQHF.

Only one count was recorded for this clonotype. The chain carries TRBV10-3 and TRBJ2-5; TRBD2 agrees at 10 bases. The V gene's germline CDR1 is ENHRY and CDR2 SYGVKD. V lost 8 bases and J lost 6; bases outside the gene matches: 15. This CDR3 spans 16 amino acids. This chain's CDR3 is CAIRRAGGPVVQTQYF. CDR3 sequence (DNA): TGTGCCATCCGGAGAGCGGGAGGGCCGGTCGTGCAGACCCAGTACTTC.

This clonotype was observed at least ten times. The gene calls are TRBV14 and TRBJ2-7; unclear D gene. The germline V gene has CDR1 SGHDN and CDR2 FVKESK. V was shortened by 2 bases and J by 2 bases, with 13 bases between the two germline ends. The CDR3 loop spans 15 amino acids. The CDR3 DNA is TGTGCCAGCAGCCAATATCGAGGCGGAGCCTACGAGCAGTACTTC. Its protein is CASSQYRGGAYEQYF.

The chain recombines TRBV24-1 with TRBJ1-2, with D tentatively TRBD1 (6 bases). The CDR3 has 14 residues. Germline-derived CDR1 and CDR2 are KGHDR and SFDVKD. Trimming removed 6 bases from V and 2 bases from J, with 12 bases in between. The CDR3 DNA is TGTGCCACCAGTTTACAGGGTATAAACTATGGCTACACCTTC. The encoded protein is CATSLQGINYGYTF.

The chain uses TRBV27 and TRBJ1-4, with D hard to call. Germline assignment: CDR1 MNHEY and CDR2 SMNVEV (reference sequence). There are 13 residues in the CDR3. V lost 5 bases and J 11 bases, leaving 15 bases between the germline ends. CDR3 nucleotides: TGTGCCAGCAGTCGAAACTCAATGGGGAAACTGTTTTTT. Translation: CASSRNSMGKLFF.

CDR3 nucleotides: TGTGCCAGCACATCCGGGACAGTCTCCTACGAGCAGTACTTC. Residues: CASTSGTVSYEQYF. The rearrangement uses TRBV7-8 and TRBJ2-7, with 7 bases lining up with TRBD1. The germline V gene encodes CDR1 SGHVS and CDR2 FQNEAQ. The junction had 6 bases not matched to a gene; V was cut back by 7 bases and J by 0 bases. The CDR3 totals 14 residues.

This clonotype was observed at least ten times. V usage is TRBV19 and J usage is TRBJ2-2; D is undetermined. Germline loops: CDR1 LNHDA, CDR2 SQIVND (reference sequence). V was cut by 7 bases and J by 2 bases, with 5 bases left in between. The CDR3 extends over 12 amino acids. CDR3 nucleotide sequence: TGTGCCAGTACGGTTAACACCGGGGAGCTGTTTTTT. Translation: CASTVNTGELFF.

To note about this clonotype: One base away lies a much larger clone, so this may be a sequencing read error. The chain uses TRBV7-9 and TRBJ1-1; D gene ambiguous. Trimming took off 3 bases at V and 5 bases at J, with 13 bases between the two ends. The CDR3 extends over 14 amino acids. The V gene's germline CDR1 is SEHNR and CDR2 FQNEAQ (reference sequence). This CDR3 reads CASSFPSIETEAFF. DNA for the CDR3: TGTGCCAGCAGCTTCCCCTCCATAGAGACTGAAGCTTTCTTT. The whole variable domain, filled in from reference TRBV7-9 and TRBJ1-1, reads DTGVSQNPRHKITKRGQNVTFRCDPISEHNRLYWYRQTLGQGPEFLTYFQNEAQLEKSRLLSDRFSAERPKGSFSTLEIQRTEQGDSAMYLCASSFPSIETEAFFGQGTRLTVV.

In this sample, this clonotype turned up many times. The chain carries TRBV29-1 and TRBJ1-1; D gene unclear. V was clipped by 2 bases and J by 0 bases, with 10 bases between them. CDR1 is SQVTM and CDR2 is ANQGSEA in the germline V gene. The CDR3 covers 14 residues. CDR3 loop: CSVEFGGVNTEAFF. CDR3 in DNA: TGCAGCGTTGAATTCGGAGGAGTGAACACTGAAGCTTTCTTT.

This clonotype was recorded many times. The rearrangement joins TRBV20-1 to TRBJ1-2; no firm D call. V lost 3 bases and J 8 bases, leaving 13 bases between the germline ends. The germline V gene encodes CDR1 DFQATT and CDR2 SNEGSKA (reference sequence). This CDR3 contains 12 residues. Here the CDR3 reads CSASPLAEGYTF. CDR3 DNA: TGCAGTGCTAGTCCTCTCGCAGAGGGCTACACCTTC.

This clonotype was seen many times. The V and J genes are TRBV9 and TRBJ2-2; possibly TRBD2 for D (7 bases). This CDR3 spans 15 amino acids. In germline, CDR1 is SGDLS, CDR2 YYNGEE. The V end lost 4 bases, the J end lost 1 base, and 11 bases lay between the germline ends. This CDR3 is CASSPGGQNTGELFF. In DNA form, the CDR3 reads TGTGCCAGCAGCCCGGGGGGCCAGAACACCGGGGAGCTGTTTTTT.

CDR3 region: CSAREPTARYEQYF. The DNA of the CDR3 is TGCAGTGCTAGAGAACCGACAGCGAGATACGAGCAGTACTTC. The chain uses TRBV20-1 and TRBJ2-7; possibly TRBD1 for D (5 bases). The germline V gene has CDR1 DFQATT and CDR2 SNEGSKA (reference sequence). V gave up 0 bases and J gave up 4 bases, with 13 bases separating them. The CDR3 runs to 14 residues.

Ten or more counts support this clonotype. The chain links TRBV4-1 to TRBJ1-1, with D uncertain. V gave up 3 bases and J gave up 1 base, with 12 bases separating them. CDR1 and CDR2 from the germline V gene are MGHRA and YSYEKL. This CDR3 has 15 residues. The CDR3 DNA sequence: TGCGCCAGCAGCCAGAGAGGAGTCCCGAACACTGAAGCTTTCTTT. Protein: CASSQRGVPNTEAFF.

About this clonotype: A much larger clone lies a single base off, so this may be a read error. The chain joins TRBV6-1 to TRBJ1-1; D is undetermined. This CDR3 region has 15 residues. Trimming removed 7 bases from V and 5 bases from J, with 20 bases in between. Germline values: CDR1 MNHNS, CDR2 SASEGT. The CDR3 loop reads CASNASSPGYTEAFF. CDR3 DNA: TGTGCCAGCAACGCTTCCTCGCCGGGTTATACTGAAGCTTTCTTT.

This clonotype was recorded many times. V gene TRBV7-8 combines with J gene TRBJ1-2, with no clear D. Germline loops: CDR1 SGHVS, CDR2 FQNEAQ. The CDR3 has 14 amino acids. V lost 5 bases, J lost 2 bases, and 12 bases lay in between. The CDR3 coding sequence is TGTGCCAGCAGCCCCCGAAGCGGGAACTATGGCTACACCTTC. As protein: CASSPRSGNYGYTF.

The rearrangement links TRBV19 to TRBJ2-5; 9 bases line up with TRBD2. The V and J ends lost 11 bases and 10 bases, in that order; junction bases with no gene match: 23. From germline, CDR1 is LNHDA and CDR2 SQIVND (reference sequence). The CDR3 is 16 amino acids. The CDR3 is CAWSLGAGGTGRGQYF. Written as DNA, the CDR3 is TGTGCCTGGAGTCTCGGTGCGGGGGGGACTGGGCGTGGCCAGTACTTC.

This clonotype was seen only once. A much larger clone is a single base away; this may be a read error. The V and J genes are TRBV6-1 and TRBJ1-1, with a tentative D call TRBD1 (5 bases). Germline V gene sequence: CDR1 MNHNS, CDR2 SASEGT. This CDR3 comprises 14 residues. V shed 5 bases and J shed 1 base, with 11 bases lying between them. CDR3 in DNA: TGTGCCAGCAGTCAATTAGGGGCGAACACTGAAGCTTTCTTT. Amino acids: CASSQLGANTEAFF.

This clonotype occurred many times. The chain recombines TRBV20-1 with TRBJ1-5, with 7 bases identical to TRBD1. Germline lookup yields CDR1 DFQATT and CDR2 SNEGSKA (reference sequence). The length of the CDR3 is 15 residues. With 1 base clipped from V and 6 bases from J, the junction kept 9 bases outside the gene matches. The CDR3 loop is CSARGLQGEVQPQHF. CDR3 bases: TGCAGTGCTAGAGGTTTGCAGGGGGAGGTTCAGCCCCAGCATTTT.

This clonotype has a count of ten or more. The rearrangement joins TRBV15 to TRBJ1-5, with 10 bases identical to TRBD1. The CDR3 length is 14 residues. Germline V CDR1 and CDR2: LNHNV, YYDKDF (reference sequence). The chain's CDR3 is CATGQGVFNQPQHF. The CDR3 DNA follows: TGTGCTACCGGACAGGGGGTGTTCAATCAGCCCCAGCATTTT.

This clonotype has ten or more counts. DNA of the CDR3: TGCAGTGCTAGACAGGACATAAACACTGAAGCTTTCTTT. This sequence encodes CSARQDINTEAFF. The chain combines TRBV20-1 with TRBJ1-1, with a tentative D call TRBD1 (5 bases). The CDR3 spans 13 residues. The V and J ends lost 2 bases and 2 bases respectively, with 9 bases between them. Looked up from germline, CDR1 is DFQATT and CDR2 is SNEGSKA (reference sequence).